This T cell receptor (beta chain) was captured in a study of T cell changes during pregnancy in multiple sclerosis. Germline CDR1 LGHNA, CDR2 YNFKEQ. The V gene lost 0 bases and the J gene lost 2 bases, with 10 bases spanning the gap. CDR3 length: 15 amino acids. The method was immunoSEQ multiplex PCR; TCRdb's version includes in-frame clones alone and lacks a portion of them. The table has tens of thousands of clones, approximately 90% seen once; the top ten hold approximately 2.1%. The rearrangement uses TRBV4-2 and TRBJ1-2; maybe TRBD1 (6 bases). Sequencing was performed on peripheral blood, taken in the second trimester of pregnancy. This TCR derives from a female donor in good health, enrolled as a control in a pregnancy study. The CDR3 DNA is TGTGCCAGCAGCCAAGAGGGCACAGGGAACTATGGCTACACCTTC. Translating gives CASSQEGTGNYGYTF.